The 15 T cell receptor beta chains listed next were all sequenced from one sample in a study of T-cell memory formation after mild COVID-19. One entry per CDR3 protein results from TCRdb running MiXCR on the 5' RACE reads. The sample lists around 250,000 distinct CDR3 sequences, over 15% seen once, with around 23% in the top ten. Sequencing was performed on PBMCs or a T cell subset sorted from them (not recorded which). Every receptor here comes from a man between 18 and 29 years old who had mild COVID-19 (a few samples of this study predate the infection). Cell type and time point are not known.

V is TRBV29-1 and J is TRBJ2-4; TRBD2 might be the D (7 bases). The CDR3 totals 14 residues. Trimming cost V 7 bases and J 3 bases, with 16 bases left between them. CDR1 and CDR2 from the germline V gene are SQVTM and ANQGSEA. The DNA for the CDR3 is TGCAGCGCCGAGGGGGGGAATGGCAAAAACATTCAGTACTTC. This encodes CSAEGGNGKNIQYF.

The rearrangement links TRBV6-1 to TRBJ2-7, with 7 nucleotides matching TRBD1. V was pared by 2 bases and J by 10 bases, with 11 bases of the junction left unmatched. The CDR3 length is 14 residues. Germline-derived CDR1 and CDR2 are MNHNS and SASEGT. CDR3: CASSETTGLTEQYV. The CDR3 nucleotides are TGTGCCAGCAGTGAAACGACAGGGCTTACGGAACAGTACGTC.

The CDR3 bases are TGTGCCAGCAGCCAAGGGGGAAAAGAAAAACTGTTTTTT. Encoded protein: CASSQGGKEKLFF. The V gene is TRBV4-2, the J gene TRBJ1-4; D not resolved. The CDR3 consists of 13 residues. Germline V gives CDR1 LGHNA, CDR2 YNFKEQ. V was pared by 1 base and J by 8 bases, with 8 bases between.

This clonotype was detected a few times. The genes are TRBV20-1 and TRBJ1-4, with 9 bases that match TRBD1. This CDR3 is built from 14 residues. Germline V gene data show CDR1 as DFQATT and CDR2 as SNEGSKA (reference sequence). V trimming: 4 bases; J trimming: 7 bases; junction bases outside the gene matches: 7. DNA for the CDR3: TGCAGTGCTACCCCCGGACAGGGGCCTGAAAAACTGTTTTTT. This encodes CSATPGQGPEKLFF.

This CDR3 reads CASRARLAGVEETQYF. CDR3 nucleotide sequence: TGTGCCAGCAGAGCGAGACTAGCGGGGGTTGAAGAGACCCAGTACTTC. The rearrangement joins TRBV6-1 to TRBJ2-5, with 12 bases lining up with TRBD2. This CDR3 is built from 16 residues. Unmatched junction bases numbered 8, after V lost 6 bases and J lost 3 bases. Germline CDR1 and CDR2: MNHNS and SASEGT.

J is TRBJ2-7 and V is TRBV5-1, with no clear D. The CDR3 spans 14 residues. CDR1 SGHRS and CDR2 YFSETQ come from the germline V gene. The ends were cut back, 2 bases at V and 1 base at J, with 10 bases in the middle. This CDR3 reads CASSFVPESYEQYF. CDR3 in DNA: TGCGCCAGCAGCTTTGTCCCCGAATCCTACGAGCAGTACTTC.

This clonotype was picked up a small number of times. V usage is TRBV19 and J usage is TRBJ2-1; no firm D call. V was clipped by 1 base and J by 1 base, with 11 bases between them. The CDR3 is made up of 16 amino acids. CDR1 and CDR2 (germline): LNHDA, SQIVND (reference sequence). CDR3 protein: CASSIAYRPSYNEQFF. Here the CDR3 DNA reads TGTGCCAGTAGTATAGCTTATAGGCCTTCCTACAATGAGCAGTTCTTC.

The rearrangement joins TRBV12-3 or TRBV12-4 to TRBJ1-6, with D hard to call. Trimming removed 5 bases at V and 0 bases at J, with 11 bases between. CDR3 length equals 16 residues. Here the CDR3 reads CASSQTVSSYNSPLHF. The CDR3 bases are TGTGCCAGCAGTCAAACAGTTAGCTCCTATAATTCACCCCTCCACTTT.

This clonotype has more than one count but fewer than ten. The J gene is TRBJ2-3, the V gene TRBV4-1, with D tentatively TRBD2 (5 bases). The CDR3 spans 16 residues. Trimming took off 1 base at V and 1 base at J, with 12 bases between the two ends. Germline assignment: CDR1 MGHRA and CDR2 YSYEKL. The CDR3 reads CASSQADNGGTDTQYF. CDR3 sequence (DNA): TGCGCCAGCAGCCAAGCAGATAACGGGGGCACAGATACGCAGTATTTT.

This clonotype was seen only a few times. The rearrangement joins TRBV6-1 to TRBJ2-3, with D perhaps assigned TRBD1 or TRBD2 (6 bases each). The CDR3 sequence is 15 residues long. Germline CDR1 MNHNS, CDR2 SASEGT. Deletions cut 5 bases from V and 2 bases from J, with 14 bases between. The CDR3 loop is CASSPRGGLTDTQYF. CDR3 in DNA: TGTGCCAGCAGTCCCCGAGGGGGACTCACAGATACGCAGTATTTT.

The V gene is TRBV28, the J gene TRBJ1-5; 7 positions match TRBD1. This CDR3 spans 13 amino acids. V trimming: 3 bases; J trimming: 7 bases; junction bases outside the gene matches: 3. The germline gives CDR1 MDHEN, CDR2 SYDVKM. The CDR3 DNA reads TGTGCCAGCAGTTTCGACAGGGAACAGCCCCAGCATTTT. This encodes CASSFDREQPQHF.

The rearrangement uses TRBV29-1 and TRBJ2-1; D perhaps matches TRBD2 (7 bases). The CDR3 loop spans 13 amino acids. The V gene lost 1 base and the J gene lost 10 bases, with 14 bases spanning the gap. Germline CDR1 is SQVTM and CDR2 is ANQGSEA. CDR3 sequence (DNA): TGCAGCGTTGAAGGAGGGGGGGGTTGGGAGCAGTTCTTC. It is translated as CSVEGGGGWEQFF.

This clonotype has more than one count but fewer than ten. The CDR3 spells CASSSGQGVPPVEQFF. The CDR3 nucleotides are TGTGCCAGCAGTTCGGGACAGGGGGTGCCTCCGGTTGAGCAGTTCTTC. V gene TRBV12-3 or TRBV12-4 combines with J gene TRBJ2-1; 11 bases match TRBD1. V was pared by 4 bases and J by 9 bases, with 11 bases of the junction left unmatched. This CDR3 spans 16 amino acids.

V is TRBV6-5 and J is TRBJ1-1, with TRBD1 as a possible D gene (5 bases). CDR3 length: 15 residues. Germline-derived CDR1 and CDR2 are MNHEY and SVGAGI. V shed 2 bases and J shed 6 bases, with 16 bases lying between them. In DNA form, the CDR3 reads TGTGCCAGCAGTTACCAACGGGACTCGGGAGCTGAAGCTTTCTTT. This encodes CASSYQRDSGAEAFF.

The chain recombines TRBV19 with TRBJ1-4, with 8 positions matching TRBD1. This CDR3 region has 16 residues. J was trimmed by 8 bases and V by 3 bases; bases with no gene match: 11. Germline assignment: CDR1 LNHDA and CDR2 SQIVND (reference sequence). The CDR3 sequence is CASSMADRAPLEKLFF. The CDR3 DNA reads TGTGCCAGTAGTATGGCGGACAGGGCTCCCCTCGAAAAACTGTTTTTT.